This T cell receptor beta chain was captured by sequencing in a study of blood T cell repertoires in COVID-19. About the research overall: Sites across the United States, Italy and Spain contributed samples from acute and convalescent COVID-19.

In the source study's methods: Estimated nucleated cell counts came from reference gene primer amplification. The table came from immunoSEQ multiplex PCR; TCRdb's copy has only in-frame clones and leaves some out. The V and J calls and clone size were taken over from that table, and D and trimming were inferred from the DNA. The data hold about 39,000 clones, with around 84% observed a single time. CDR1 is LNHDA, CDR2 SQIVND, per germline (reference sequence). The CDR3 loop spans 15 amino acids. Trimming cost V 6 bases and J 0 bases, with 13 bases left between them. The sample consisted of peripheral blood. The rearrangement links TRBV19 to TRBJ2-3; the D is unclear. The sequence derives from a man aged 65-85 years with acute or convalescent COVID-19. The CDR3 sequence is CASSLLSGSTDTQYF. The CDR3 coding sequence is TGTGCCAGTAGCCTCCTGAGTGGTAGCACAGATACGCAGTATTTT.